The 19 T cell receptor beta chains reported below all come from one sample, sequenced in a study of T cells after yellow fever vaccination. TCRdb redid the calling of the 5' RACE reads with MiXCR, one entry per CDR3 protein. This table holds roughly 330,000 distinct CDR3 sequences, 3% to 4.5% found once. Sequences were derived from PBMCs, sampled 5 days after the yellow fever booster vaccination. The receptors come from a young man who received the YFV17D yellow fever vaccine.

This clonotype was picked up a small number of times. The chain is built from TRBV20-1 and TRBJ2-1; no reliable D call. Germline loops: CDR1 DFQATT, CDR2 SNEGSKA (reference sequence). Trimming took off 5 bases at V and 4 bases at J, with 21 bases between the two ends. The CDR3 is made up of 16 amino acids. CDR3: CSAPQSSRTIYNEQFF. Here the CDR3 DNA reads TGCAGTGCTCCACAGTCCTCACGCACGATTTACAATGAGCAGTTCTTC.

This clonotype was picked up many times. The chain couples TRBV6-5 to TRBJ2-2, with a possible D match to TRBD2 (7 bases). The germline V and J ends were trimmed by 6 bases and 4 bases, with 18 bases remaining between them. CDR1 MNHEY and CDR2 SVGAGI come from the germline V gene. CDR3 length equals 16 residues. CDR3 sequence: CASRSPWGGSTGELFF. DNA for the CDR3: TGTGCCAGCAGAAGTCCCTGGGGGGGCTCCACCGGGGAGCTGTTTTTT.

This clonotype was observed a few times. The rearrangement links TRBV5-1 to TRBJ2-1; TRBD2 matches at 8 bases. From germline, CDR1 is SGHRS and CDR2 YFSETQ. The V segment lost 0 bases and the J segment 3 bases; nucleotides outside the gene matches: 11. The CDR3 is 18 amino acids. The CDR3 loop is CASSLVRPMSGGYNEQFF. CDR3 sequence (DNA): TGCGCCAGCAGCTTGGTCAGGCCCATGAGCGGGGGCTACAATGAGCAGTTCTTC. The full variable domain, its missing parts supplied by reference TRBV5-1 and TRBJ2-1, is KAGVTQTPRYLIKTRGQQVTLSCSPISGHRSVSWYQQTPGQGLQFLFEYFSETQRNKGNFPGRFSGRQFSNSRSEMNVSTLELGDSALYLCASSLVRPMSGGYNEQFFGPGTRLTVL.

The sample holds a few counts of this clonotype. The V gene is TRBV12-3 or TRBV12-4, the J gene TRBJ1-2; D remains unclear. This CDR3 contains 14 residues. Trimming removed 7 bases at V and 4 bases at J, with 16 bases between. In DNA form, the CDR3 reads TGTGCCAGCACTCGGAGCGAAGTGAGCTATGGCTACACCTTC. Protein sequence: CASTRSEVSYGYTF.

This clonotype was found many times. This chain joins TRBV7-2 and TRBJ2-1; D uncertain. Trimming stripped 0 bases from V and 6 bases from J, with 9 bases between. This CDR3 region has 14 residues. Per germline, CDR1 SGHTA and CDR2 FQGNSA. CDR3 bases: TGTGCCAGCAGCTTAGCAGGGTTCCCCAATGAGCAGTTCTTC. Amino acids: CASSLAGFPNEQFF.

This clonotype was counted at least ten times. The rearrangement links TRBV28 to TRBJ2-5, with TRBD1 matching 10 bases. The CDR3 has 15 amino acids. V shed 1 base and J 4 bases; nucleotides not matched to a gene: 3. The germline V gene has CDR1 MDHEN and CDR2 SYDVKM. The CDR3 sequence is CASSLFGQGGETQYF. DNA for the CDR3: TGTGCCAGCAGTTTATTCGGACAGGGGGGAGAGACCCAGTACTTC.

This clonotype was found a few times. V usage is TRBV3-1 and J usage is TRBJ2-7; D not certain. Germline V CDR1 and CDR2: LGHDT, YNNKEL (reference sequence). The CDR3 extends over 15 amino acids. Trimming removed 6 bases at V and 2 bases at J, with 17 bases between. CDR3 sequence (DNA): TGTGCCAGCAGTCCCGCGCAGCTGAGAACCTACGAGCAGTACTTC. Its translation: CASSPAQLRTYEQYF.

This sequence joins TRBV5-1 and TRBJ2-2; 9 nucleotides align to TRBD1. Unmatched junction bases numbered 2, after V lost 3 bases and J lost 2 bases. The V gene's germline CDR1 is SGHRS and CDR2 YFSETQ. This CDR3 region has 15 residues. The DNA of the CDR3 is TGCGCCAGCAGCTACAGGGGGCAAAACACCGGGGAGCTGTTTTTT. It is translated as CASSYRGQNTGELFF.

This chain links TRBV4-1 with TRBJ1-1; no definite D call. The CDR3 consists of 11 residues. The germline V and J ends were trimmed by 3 bases and 4 bases, with 3 bases remaining between them. From germline, CDR1 is MGHRA and CDR2 YSYEKL. CDR3 protein: CASSHTTEAFF. DNA of the CDR3: TGCGCCAGCAGCCACACCACTGAAGCTTTCTTT.

This clonotype was recorded a few times. The rearrangement joins TRBV7-9 to TRBJ1-1; 9 bases agree with TRBD1. V lost 4 bases and J lost 2; bases outside the gene matches: 5. Germline loops: CDR1 SEHNR, CDR2 FQNEAQ (reference sequence). CDR3 length equals 15 residues. The CDR3 loop is CASSSWDRENTEAFF. Written as DNA, the CDR3 is TGTGCCAGCAGCTCGTGGGACAGGGAAAACACTGAAGCTTTCTTT.

This clonotype has a count of ten or more. The rearrangement uses TRBV5-1 and TRBJ2-1, with D possibly being TRBD1 (5 bases). The V gene's germline CDR1 is SGHRS and CDR2 YFSETQ. The V end lost 0 bases, the J end lost 5 bases, and 12 bases lay between the germline ends. The CDR3 is 15 residues long. CDR3 loop: CASSLAAGFDNEQFF. The CDR3, as DNA: TGCGCCAGCAGCTTGGCGGCAGGGTTTGACAATGAGCAGTTCTTC.

The rearrangement joins TRBV12-3 or TRBV12-4 to TRBJ1-2; D is unresolved. The V end was cut by 4 bases, the J end by 2 bases, with 5 bases between. The CDR3 contains 12 residues. The CDR3 spells CASSWVNYGYTF. The CDR3 nucleotides are TGTGCCAGCAGTTGGGTCAACTATGGCTACACCTTC.

This clonotype was recorded a few times. The V and J genes are TRBV13 and TRBJ2-1; 9 nucleotides match TRBD1. V shed 4 bases, J shed 3 bases, and the junction held 7 bases outside the gene matches. Germline assignment: CDR1 PRHDT and CDR2 FYEKMQ (reference sequence). This CDR3 is 16 amino acids long. DNA of the CDR3: TGTGCCAGCAGCTCATACGGGACAGGGAACTACAATGAGCAGTTCTTC. Translation gives CASSSYGTGNYNEQFF. The variable domain in full, completed from reference TRBV13 and TRBJ2-1, reads AAGVIQSPRHLIKEKRETATLKCYPIPRHDTVYWYQQGPGQDPQFLISFYEKMQSDKGSIPDRFSAQQFSDYHSELNMSSLELGDSALYFCASSSYGTGNYNEQFFGPGTRLTVL.

The chain has TRBV9 and TRBJ2-1, with D perhaps TRBD1 or TRBD2 (5 bases each). The CDR3 has 14 amino acids. The germline CDR1 and CDR2 sequences are SGDLS and YYNGEE. The V end was cut by 9 bases, the J end by 0 bases, with 13 bases between. The CDR3 spells CATREISSYNEQFF. The CDR3 nucleotides are TGTGCCACCAGGGAGATAAGCTCCTACAATGAGCAGTTCTTC.

This clonotype has a count of ten or more. CDR3 protein: CSGGLGQGKNIQYF. In nucleotides, the CDR3 is TGCAGCGGGGGGCTCGGACAGGGCAAAAACATTCAGTACTTC. The J gene is TRBJ2-4, the V gene TRBV29-1; 8 nucleotides agree with TRBD1. The CDR3 has 14 amino acids. Germline CDR1 and CDR2: SQVTM and ANQGSEA. V lost 7 bases and J lost 3; bases outside the gene matches: 8.

The CDR3 protein is CASSSAGGWAEAFF. The CDR3 coding sequence is TGTGCCAGCAGCTCCGCCGGGGGGTGGGCTGAAGCTTTCTTT. The V gene is TRBV7-9, the J gene TRBJ1-1; tentatively, D is TRBD1 (5 bases). V was pared by 4 bases and J by 6 bases, with 15 bases between. There are 14 residues in the CDR3. CDR1 SEHNR and CDR2 FQNEAQ come from the germline V gene (reference sequence). The whole variable domain, remainder taken from reference TRBV7-9 and TRBJ1-1, is DTGVSQNPRHKITKRGQNVTFRCDPISEHNRLYWYRQTLGQGPEFLTYFQNEAQLEKSRLLSDRFSAERPKGSFSTLEIQRTEQGDSAMYLCASSSAGGWAEAFFGQGTRLTVV.

This clonotype has at least ten counts. The V and J genes are TRBV7-9 and TRBJ2-3, with 11 bases matching TRBD1. Germline-derived CDR1 and CDR2 are SEHNR and FQNEAQ (reference sequence). This CDR3 region has 17 residues. The V and J ends lost 2 bases and 6 bases, in that order; junction bases with no gene match: 10. The chain's CDR3 is CASSLSHLDRGPDTQYF. The CDR3 nucleotides are TGTGCCAGCAGCTTATCTCATCTGGACAGGGGGCCGGATACGCAGTATTTT.

V is TRBV30 and J is TRBJ2-7; TRBD2 matches 9 bases. Germline CDR1 and CDR2: GTSNPN and SVGIG (reference sequence). V trimming: 1 base; J trimming: 2 bases; junction bases outside the gene matches: 15. This CDR3 contains 18 residues. CDR3 sequence: CAWSGGMNKRGATYEQYF. CDR3 coding DNA: TGTGCCTGGAGTGGAGGGATGAACAAGCGGGGGGCTACCTACGAGCAGTACTTC.

Many counts were recorded for this clonotype. The V call is TRBV5-1, the J call TRBJ2-2, with 10 bases that match TRBD1. The V and J ends lost 4 bases and 4 bases, in that order; junction bases with no gene match: 13. Germline CDR1 reads SGHRS; CDR2 reads YFSETQ. CDR3 length: 18 amino acids. The CDR3 here is CASSPTGQGTWATGELFF. The CDR3 nucleotides read TGCGCCAGCAGCCCGACGGGACAGGGGACATGGGCCACCGGGGAGCTGTTTTTT.